This paragraph reports one T cell receptor (beta chain). Antigen specificity is unknown. A J-beta primer mix and a sample-barcoded 5' primer were used in a second PCR of about 7 to 12 cycles. TCRdb redid the calling of the 5' RACE reads with MiXCR, one entry per CDR3 protein. The sample shows over a million distinct CDR3 sequences, 35% to 45% of them seen only once. This sample stems from a study of blood T cells in healthy people across ages. Study observations and caveats: Researchers said unsorted PBMCs prevented a conclusive naive versus antigen-experienced comparison. CMV infection status of these donors was not known. Correlation between TCR beta diversity and naive T cell percentage was strong.

No fewer than 6.5 million PBMCs went into each sample. The CDR3 covers 13 residues. Between the trimmed V and J ends, which lost 0 bases and 8 bases, there was a span of 7 bases. The germline CDR1 and CDR2 sequences are ENHRY and SYGVKD. This TCR derives from a woman between 18 and 30 years old in good health. This chain links TRBV10-3 with TRBJ1-4; D gene unclear. The sample comprised blood. Written as DNA, the CDR3 is TGTGCCATCAGTGAGTCGTCACGGGAAAAACTGTTTTTT. This sequence encodes CAISESSREKLFF.